Below, one TCR beta chain is given with its context. Its cognate antigen is unknown. Unique molecular identifiers were built into the TCRbeta library. TCRdb ran MiXCR on the PCR reads and lists one entry per CDR3 protein. Of about 200,000 distinct CDR3 sequences in the sample, about 8.7% are singletons; the top ten hold 35% to 45%. This entry is derived from a study of T-cell reconstitution after alpha-beta-depleted transplantation in children. Study-level results: By about two months after transplant, alpha-beta T cells reportedly arose from several hundred graft clones that had expanded. Newly made T cells mostly supplied T-cell counts and diversity one year after transplant. Surviving recipient T cells and thymic progenitors produced the high day-60 TCRbeta diversity seen in some patients.

This receptor was identified in a male patient between 2 and 10 years old who had a stem cell transplant for acute myeloid leukemia, so the T cells may come from the graft donor. Sample: PBMCs, mostly from graft donor cells, taken 360 days after TCRalphabeta/CD19-depleted stem cell transplant.

The DNA for the CDR3 is TGCAGTGCTAGAGATCTCCCAGCGTCCCAGGCAGTGCATGAGCAGTTCTTC. Translation gives CSARDLPASQAVHEQFF. The chain joins TRBV20-1 to TRBJ2-1; D is ambiguous. There are 17 residues in the CDR3. Germline CDR1 and CDR2: DFQATT and SNEGSKA (reference sequence). V was clipped by 0 bases and J by 8 bases, with 23 bases between them.